The 22 T cell receptor beta chains below were found in one sample sequenced in a study of blood T cell repertoires in COVID-19. Repertoires were generated with immunoSEQ multiplex PCR, while TCRdb's copy carries only in-frame clones and drops some. This table has about 120,000 clones, 70% to 85% appearing once. Input material: peripheral blood. These receptors were collected from a man aged 70 or older with active or convalescent COVID-19.

The rearrangement links TRBV7-2 to TRBJ2-5; possibly TRBD2 for D (5 bases). The germline gives CDR1 SGHTA, CDR2 FQGNSA. The CDR3 is made up of 13 amino acids. V lost 5 bases to trimming and J lost 5 bases, with 12 bases between them. The CDR3 region has the DNA TGTGCCAGCAGCCCCGGGGTTCTTGAGACCCAGTACTTC. Protein: CASSPGVLETQYF.

This clone occurred a few times. The rearrangement uses TRBV18 and TRBJ1-1, with 8 bases fitting TRBD1. This CDR3 contains 18 residues. V was clipped by 0 bases and J by 1 base; unmatched bases: 10. The germline gives CDR1 KGHSH, CDR2 LQKENI. The CDR3 region is CASSPPGRGLIGNTEAFF. Written as DNA, the CDR3 is TGTGCCAGCTCACCACCGGGCAGGGGGCTGATCGGGAACACTGAAGCTTTCTTT.

V and J are TRBV9 and TRBJ2-5, with D perhaps matching TRBD1 (6 bases). From germline, CDR1 is SGDLS and CDR2 YYNGEE. The CDR3 totals 16 residues. The V end lost 0 bases, the J end lost 0 bases, and 12 bases lay between the germline ends. The CDR3, as DNA: TGTGCCAGCAGCGTAGACAGGACAGCGTACCAAGAGACCCAGTACTTC. It encodes CASSVDRTAYQETQYF.

This clone was observed a handful of times. This chain connects TRBV4-2 to TRBJ2-2; perhaps TRBD2 as D (5 bases). Trimming removed 4 bases from V and 5 bases from J, with 17 bases in between. CDR1 is LGHNA, CDR2 YNFKEQ, per germline. The CDR3 spans 16 residues. CDR3 in amino acids: CASSREIGQRTGELFF. The CDR3 DNA is TGTGCCAGCAGCCGAGAAATCGGTCAGCGGACCGGGGAGCTGTTTTTT.

This chain joins TRBV19 and TRBJ1-2; no firm D call. V was trimmed by 1 base and J by 4 bases, leaving 16 bases between them. The germline gives CDR1 LNHDA, CDR2 SQIVND (reference sequence). The length of the CDR3 is 16 residues. CDR3 DNA: TGTGCCAGTAGTATAGTGGGAATGGGAGCCTCCTATGGCTACACCTTC. Its protein product is CASSIVGMGASYGYTF.

The CDR3 loop is CAKRQFNEKLFF. CDR3 bases: TGTGCCAAACGACAGTTTAATGAAAAACTGTTTTTT. The chain couples TRBV7-3 to TRBJ1-4; tentative D call: TRBD1 (5 bases). Germline assignment: CDR1 SGHTA and CDR2 FQGTGA. CDR3 length equals 12 residues. With 10 bases removed from V and 4 bases from J, the gap between germline ends came to 10 bases.

The chain combines TRBV7-9 with TRBJ2-3; TRBD2 might be the D (6 bases). CDR1 and CDR2 (germline): SEHNR, FQNEAQ (reference sequence). The CDR3 length is 13 residues. The germline V and J ends were trimmed by 4 bases and 4 bases, with 9 bases remaining between them. In DNA form, the CDR3 reads TGTGCCAGCAGCTGGGAGGCCGCAGATACGCAGTATTTT. This gives the protein CASSWEAADTQYF. Full variable domain (remainder filled in from reference TRBV7-9 and TRBJ2-3): DTGVSQNPRHKITKRGQNVTFRCDPISEHNRLYWYRQTLGQGPEFLTYFQNEAQLEKSRLLSDRFSAERPKGSFSTLEIQRTEQGDSAMYLCASSWEAADTQYFGPGTRLTVL.

The chain recombines TRBV28 with TRBJ2-3; 9 bases are a match to TRBD2. The V and J ends lost 8 bases and 8 bases, in that order; junction bases with no gene match: 14. CDR3 size: 15 residues. Germline CDR1 MDHEN, CDR2 SYDVKM. CDR3 DNA sequence: TGTGCCAGCGCTCCCCGGGGCGGGAGGGCGCTTACGCAGTATTTT. Protein product: CASAPRGGRALTQYF.

This clone was detected a few times. J is TRBJ2-3 and V is TRBV7-9, with a weak D call TRBD1 (6 bases). This CDR3 spans 15 amino acids. Germline V gene sequence: CDR1 SEHNR, CDR2 FQNEAQ (reference sequence). The germline V and J ends were trimmed by 5 bases and 4 bases, with 16 bases remaining between them. CDR3 region: CASSPWTEQADTQYF. The CDR3 nucleotides are TGTGCCAGCAGCCCCTGGACAGAACAGGCAGATACGCAGTATTTT.

The gene calls are TRBV6-5 and TRBJ2-7; 8 bases are shared with TRBD1. Germline V gene lookup returns CDR1 MNHEY and CDR2 SVGAGI. This CDR3 is built from 16 residues. V was clipped by 4 bases and J by 1 base; unmatched bases: 9. CDR3 DNA: TGTGCCAGCAGTTCCCGGAGGACAGGGCTTTCCTACGAGCAGTACTTC. This translates into CASSSRRTGLSYEQYF.

The chain joins TRBV4-3 to TRBJ2-1; D perhaps matches TRBD2 (5 bases). CDR1 LGHNA and CDR2 YSLEER come from the germline V gene. The V end lost 0 bases, the J end lost 8 bases, and 14 bases lay between the germline ends. The length of the CDR3 is 15 residues. The CDR3 is CASSQDKRFSDEQFF. The CDR3 nucleotides read TGCGCCAGCAGCCAAGATAAGCGGTTTAGCGATGAGCAGTTCTTC.

The chain is built from TRBV5-1 and TRBJ2-2, with a tentative D call TRBD2 (5 bases). The V and J ends lost 5 bases and 4 bases respectively, with 24 bases between them. In germline, CDR1 is SGHRS, CDR2 YFSETQ. The CDR3 has 18 amino acids. The CDR3 DNA reads as TGCGCCAGCAGGGTGGGGAGCCGGAATCTCCGAGGCACCGGGGAGCTGTTTTTT. Amino acid sequence: CASRVGSRNLRGTGELFF.

The chain couples TRBV5-1 to TRBJ1-1; maybe TRBD1 (6 bases). The CDR3 consists of 15 residues. CDR1 is SGHRS and CDR2 is YFSETQ in the germline V gene. Trimming removed 4 bases from V and 4 bases from J, with 17 bases in between. CDR3 coding DNA: TGCGCCAGCAGCAACCCGGGCGGGGGCCCCACTGAAGCTTTCTTT. This encodes CASSNPGGGPTEAFF.

The chain couples TRBV5-6 to TRBJ1-2, with 7 nucleotides matching TRBD1. The CDR3 length is 16 residues. Germline values: CDR1 SGHDT, CDR2 YYEEEE. The ends lost 1 base at V and 2 bases at J; junction bases unmatched: 8. DNA of the CDR3: TGTGCCAGCAGCTTGCTGGAAGGGGGCTCCAACTATGGCTACACCTTC. This gives the protein CASSLLEGGSNYGYTF.

The rearrangement joins TRBV4-1 to TRBJ2-1; a possible D gene is TRBD2 (5 bases). The CDR3 runs to 17 residues. Per germline, CDR1 MGHRA and CDR2 YSYEKL. With 4 bases removed from V and 2 bases from J, the gap between germline ends came to 18 bases. This CDR3 reads CASSRDEALVAYNEQFF. The CDR3 DNA reads as TGCGCCAGCAGCCGTGATGAAGCACTAGTAGCCTACAATGAGCAGTTCTTC.

This rearrangement joins TRBV7-8 to TRBJ2-7; 10 bases agree with TRBD1. Germline CDR1 is SGHVS and CDR2 is FQNEAQ. This CDR3 has 15 residues. The V gene end was trimmed by 3 bases and the J gene end by 2 bases; junction bases not matched to a gene: 4. CDR3 sequence reads: CASSFAGTGAYEQYF. DNA of the CDR3: TGTGCCAGCAGCTTCGCTGGGACAGGGGCCTACGAGCAGTACTTC.

In its sample, this clone was seen once. The chain joins TRBV6-5 to TRBJ2-7; 7 bases agree with TRBD1. Germline V lookup: CDR1 MNHEY, CDR2 SVGAGI. V lost 5 bases and J lost 4; bases outside the gene matches: 11. The CDR3 spans 15 residues. The CDR3 spells CASSQTGTAVYEQYF. The CDR3 coding sequence is TGTGCCAGCAGTCAGACCGGGACAGCGGTTTACGAGCAGTACTTC.

The V gene is TRBV3-1 (or the pseudogene TRBV3-2), the J gene TRBJ1-6, with a tentative D call TRBD1 (5 bases). The ends were cut back, 3 bases at V and 9 bases at J, with 6 bases in the middle. This CDR3 contains 12 residues. In germline, CDR1 is LGHDT, CDR2 YNNKEL (reference sequence). CDR3 residues: CASSQQGSPLHF. CDR3 bases: TGTGCCAGCAGCCAGCAGGGTTCACCCCTCCACTTT.

This clone was detected once. V and J are TRBV7-2 and TRBJ2-2; 12 nucleotides agree with TRBD2. The V segment lost 5 bases and the J segment 7 bases; nucleotides outside the gene matches: 8. In germline, CDR1 is SGHTA, CDR2 FQGNSA. This CDR3 has 16 amino acids. CDR3 DNA: TGTGCCAGCAGCGAACTAGCGGGGGGATCAATCGGGGAGCTGTTTTTT. Protein: CASSELAGGSIGELFF.

The chain carries TRBV10-2 and TRBJ2-6; possibly TRBD1 for D (5 bases). The V end was cut by 1 base, the J end by 0 bases, with 19 bases between. The CDR3 consists of 20 residues. Germline V lookup: CDR1 WSHSY, CDR2 SAAADI. The CDR3 protein is CASSEFWGGIFPSGANVLTF. CDR3 DNA sequence: TGCGCCAGCAGTGAGTTTTGGGGCGGAATTTTTCCCTCTGGGGCCAACGTCCTGACTTTC.

This clone appeared once. This CDR3 reads CASSYRDDTEAFF. In DNA form, the CDR3 reads TGTGCCAGCAGTTACAGGGATGACACTGAAGCTTTCTTT. V gene TRBV27 combines with J gene TRBJ1-1; perhaps TRBD1 as D (6 bases). The V gene's germline CDR1 is MNHEY and CDR2 SMNVEV (reference sequence). This CDR3 is built from 13 residues. The V gene lost 4 bases and the J gene lost 3 bases, with 9 bases spanning the gap.

The J gene is TRBJ2-5, the V gene TRBV7-2, with TRBD2 identical over 12 bases. The CDR3 extends over 15 amino acids. Trimming at V came to 5 bases and at J to 5 bases, leaving 6 bases not matched to a gene. Germline lookup yields CDR1 SGHTA and CDR2 FQGNSA. CDR3 sequence (DNA): TGTGCCAGCAGCACTAGCGGGGGGCGCGGGGAGACCCAGTACTTC. Translation: CASSTSGGRGETQYF. Full variable domain (missing parts from reference TRBV7-2 and TRBJ2-5): GAGVSQSPSNKVTEKGKDVELRCDPISGHTALYWYRQSLGQGLEFLIYFQGNSAPDKSGLPSDRFSAERTGGSVSTLTIQRTQQEDSAVYLCASSTSGGRGETQYFGPGTRLLVL.